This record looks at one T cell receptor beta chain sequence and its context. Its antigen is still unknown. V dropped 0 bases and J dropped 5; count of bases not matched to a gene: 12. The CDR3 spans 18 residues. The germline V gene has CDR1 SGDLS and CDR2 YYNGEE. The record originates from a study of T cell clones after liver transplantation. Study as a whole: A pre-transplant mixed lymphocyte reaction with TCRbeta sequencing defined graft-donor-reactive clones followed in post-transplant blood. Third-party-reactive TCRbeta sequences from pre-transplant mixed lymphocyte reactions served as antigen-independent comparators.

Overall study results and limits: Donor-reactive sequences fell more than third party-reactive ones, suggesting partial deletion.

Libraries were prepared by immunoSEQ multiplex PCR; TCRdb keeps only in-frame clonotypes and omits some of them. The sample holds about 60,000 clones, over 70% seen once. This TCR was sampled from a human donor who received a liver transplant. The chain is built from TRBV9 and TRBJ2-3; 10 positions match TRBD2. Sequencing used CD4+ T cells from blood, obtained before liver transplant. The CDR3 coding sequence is TGTGCCAGCAGCGTAGAGGGTAGCGGGGGGTGGGGGCGAGATACGCAGTATTTT. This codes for CASSVEGSGGWGRDTQYF.